The sequence of this T cell receptor (beta chain) was determined in a study of T cells in Graves' hyperthyroidism and ophthalmopathy. TCR beta CDR3 region amplification was performed from RNA transcripts. With the HTBI primer set, the TCR CDR3 went through a first round of RT-PCR. TCRdb re-called the multiplex PCR reads through MiXCR, storing one row per CDR3 protein. This table holds 250,000 to 400,000 distinct CDR3 sequences, about an eighth found once. Germline V gene sequence: CDR1 SGDLS, CDR2 YYNGEE. CDR3 length: 15 amino acids. V lost 6 bases and J lost 5; bases outside the gene matches: 11. Concerning this clonotype: Its antigen is still unknown.

General observations from the study: Stable hyperthyroidism was told apart from ophthalmopathy by a model built on 13 V-J features.

The receptor was derived from a woman between 35 and 50 years old with Graves' ophthalmopathy. The chain combines TRBV9 with TRBJ2-7; 10 positions match TRBD2. Material for sequencing was blood. CDR3 residues: CASTPGGTSEDEQYF. CDR3 sequence (DNA): TGTGCCAGCACCCCGGGGGGGACTAGCGAAGACGAGCAGTACTTC. Combining the CDR3 with reference TRBV9 and TRBJ2-7 gives the whole variable domain DSGVTQTPKHLITATGQRVTLRCSPRSGDLSVYWYQQSLDQGLQFLIQYYNGEERAKGNILERFSAQQFPDLHSELNLSSLELGDSALYFCASTPGGTSEDEQYFGPGTRLTVT.